Presented here are 12 T cell receptor beta chains from one specimen sequenced in a study of cytomegalovirus exposure and HLA in healthy donors. The study ran its PCR with 60 Vbeta and 13 Jbeta primers. Method: immunoSEQ multiplex PCR; TCRdb's copy keeps in-frame clones and lacks some. The sample consists of 95,000 to 100,000 clones, 70% to 80% of them appearing once. Sequencing input: PBMCs. The receptors here all came from a female donor in good health and CMV-seronegative.

The CDR3 DNA sequence: TGCGCCAGCAGCCCGGGACTGCCCTCGCGGTACCATTCTGAGCAGTTCTTC. This gives the protein CASSPGLPSRYHSEQFF. The chain is built from TRBV4-3 and TRBJ2-1; tentatively, D is TRBD2 (6 bases). Germline V lookup: CDR1 LGHNA, CDR2 YSLEER. The V end lost 4 bases, the J end lost 9 bases, and 25 bases lay between the germline ends. The CDR3 has 17 residues.

This chain joins TRBV27 and TRBJ2-7; TRBD1 might be the D (5 bases). From germline, CDR1 is MNHEY and CDR2 SMNVEV (reference sequence). V lost 2 bases, J lost 2 bases, and 10 bases lay in between. The CDR3 extends over 14 amino acids. The CDR3 loop is CASSLPTAPYEQYF. In nucleotides, the CDR3 is TGTGCCAGCAGTTTACCGACAGCCCCCTACGAGCAGTACTTC.

This clone turned up a few times. Other DNA sequences in this specimen translate into the identical CDR3. This chain joins TRBV5-1 and TRBJ1-3, with D perhaps matching TRBD1 (6 bases). Trimming took off 4 bases at V and 1 base at J, with 9 bases between the two ends. The CDR3 runs 14 residues. CDR1 SGHRS and CDR2 YFSETQ come from the germline V gene. The CDR3 spells CASSPQGSGNTIYF. The CDR3 DNA sequence: TGCGCCAGCAGCCCACAGGGTTCTGGAAACACCATATATTTT. Full variable domain (missing parts from reference TRBV5-1 and TRBJ1-3): KAGVTQTPRYLIKTRGQQVTLSCSPISGHRSVSWYQQTPGQGLQFLFEYFSETQRNKGNFPGRFSGRQFSNSRSEMNVSTLELGDSALYLCASSPQGSGNTIYFGEGSWLTVV.

The table lists this clone with a few counts. CDR3 nucleotides: TGTGCCAGCAGCCCCGGGTCAGGGGACACCGGGGAGCTGTTTTTT. This translates into CASSPGSGDTGELFF. The chain recombines TRBV11-3 with TRBJ2-2; D perhaps matches TRBD1 (6 bases). The CDR3 contains 15 residues. V dropped 5 bases and J dropped 3 bases, with 13 bases sitting between them. CDR1 and CDR2 from the germline V gene are SGHNT and YENEEA.

V gene TRBV27 combines with J gene TRBJ2-1; 7 bases agree with TRBD1. Germline lookup yields CDR1 MNHEY and CDR2 SMNVEV (reference sequence). The CDR3 runs 16 residues. V gave up 5 bases and J gave up 5 bases; unmatched junction bases: 12. CDR3 DNA sequence: TGTGCCAGCAGTGTCCGAGACAGGGTTCCGAACAATGAGCAGTTCTTC. This translates into CASSVRDRVPNNEQFF.

Comment on this clone: Other DNA sequences of this sample code for an identical CDR3. The chain combines TRBV18 with TRBJ2-7; 9 bases line up with TRBD1. The CDR3 sequence is 14 residues long. The J segment lost 5 bases and the V segment lost 2 bases, leaving 4 bases of the junction unmatched. The germline V gene encodes CDR1 KGHSH and CDR2 LQKENI. CDR3 nucleotides: TGTGCCAGCTCACCATTGGGACAGGGAAACGAGCAGTACTTC. Amino acids: CASSPLGQGNEQYF.

The J gene is TRBJ2-7, the V gene TRBV6-6; TRBD2 matches at 7 bases. Germline values: CDR1 MNHNY, CDR2 SVGAGI (reference sequence). The CDR3 length is 14 residues. The V segment lost 8 bases and the J segment 0 bases; nucleotides outside the gene matches: 7. The CDR3 DNA reads TGTGCCAGCTCCCTGGGAGGGAGCTCCTACGAGCAGTACTTC. Translation gives CASSLGGSSYEQYF.

The rearrangement links TRBV5-6 to TRBJ1-2; 12 bases are a match to TRBD1. The CDR3 spans 19 residues. Trimming took 1 base from V and 6 from J; bases not matched to a gene: 16. The germline gives CDR1 SGHDT, CDR2 YYEEEE. The CDR3 DNA reads as TGTGCCAGCAGCTTGATTTTTGGGACAGGGGGCGGACAGGAAAATGGCTACACCTTC. Amino acid sequence: CASSLIFGTGGGQENGYTF.

The gene calls are TRBV7-2 and TRBJ2-3; 9 bases fit TRBD2. Germline loops: CDR1 SGHTA, CDR2 FQGNSA. The junction had 12 bases not matched to a gene; V was cut back by 5 bases and J by 6 bases. The CDR3 totals 16 residues. The CDR3 DNA is TGTGCCAGCAGCCCGGGGGGACTAGCCGTAGGTGATACGCAGTATTTT. Amino acid sequence: CASSPGGLAVGDTQYF.

The genes are TRBV30 and TRBJ1-3; 8 bases are shared with TRBD1. J gave up 0 bases and V 5 bases, and 3 bases lay outside the gene matches. CDR3 length equals 14 residues. Germline V CDR1 and CDR2: GTSNPN, SVGIG (reference sequence). For the CDR3, the DNA is TGTGCCTGGGGTACAGGGGGCTCTGGAAACACCATATATTTT. Its protein is CAWGTGGSGNTIYF.

The chain has TRBV7-2 and TRBJ1-3; D unclear. V lost 4 bases and J lost 4, with 11 bases in between. Germline lookup yields CDR1 SGHTA and CDR2 FQGNSA. The CDR3 contains 14 residues. The CDR3 nucleotides are TGTGCCAGCAGCTCCCAGATGGGCGGAAACACCATATATTTT. Its translation is CASSSQMGGNTIYF.

V gene TRBV5-1 combines with J gene TRBJ1-4, with 7 bases lining up with TRBD1. CDR3 length: 15 residues. The trim removed 3 bases at V and 5 bases at J, leaving 7 bases unmatched. Germline V gene data show CDR1 as SGHRS and CDR2 as YFSETQ. CDR3 sequence reads: CASSSEGTANEKLFF. The CDR3 DNA is TGCGCCAGCAGCTCCGAAGGGACAGCGAATGAAAAACTGTTTTTT.